The 23 T cell receptor beta chains below all came from one sample that was sequenced in a study of T cell responses to AZD1222 COVID-19 vaccine. This table comes from immunoSEQ multiplex PCR, and its TCRdb copy is limited to in-frame clones, with some not included. The sample contains roughly 200,000 clones, approximately 90% of which appear only once. The sample here was peripheral blood, taken 28 days after the second AZD1222 dose. These receptors all come from an adult who received the AZD1222 COVID-19 vaccine.

The chain employs TRBV11-2 and TRBJ2-1; 11 positions agree with TRBD1. CDR1 is SGHAT, CDR2 FQNNGV, per germline. After removal of 3 bases from V and 7 bases from J, the junction contained 17 bases not matched to a gene. CDR3 length equals 19 residues. CDR3 loop: CASSLHPIIGQGASNEQFF. DNA for the CDR3: TGTGCCAGCAGCTTGCACCCGATCATCGGACAGGGGGCAAGTAATGAGCAGTTCTTC.

The CDR3 nucleotides read TGTGCCAGCAGTCCGGGACTCCGAAGCTCCTACGAGCAGTACTTC. Translated, it gives CASSPGLRSSYEQYF. The J gene is TRBJ2-7, the V gene TRBV5-6; TRBD2 is a possible D gene (6 bases). The germline V and J ends were trimmed by 5 bases and 0 bases, with 15 bases remaining between them. The CDR3 sequence is 15 residues long. CDR1 and CDR2 (germline): SGHDT, YYEEEE.

This sequence joins TRBV6-1 and TRBJ1-4; D is unresolved. The germline V gene has CDR1 MNHNS and CDR2 SASEGT. Between the trimmed V and J ends, which lost 1 base and 8 bases, there was a span of 11 bases. CDR3 size: 14 residues. For the CDR3, the DNA is TGTGCCAGCAGTGAAGTTAGGGTGAGGGAAAAACTGTTTTTT. Amino acids: CASSEVRVREKLFF.

This clone was picked up a small number of times. The V call is TRBV5-1, the J call TRBJ1-2; 9 nucleotides agree with TRBD1. Germline CDR1 is SGHRS and CDR2 is YFSETQ. V dropped 4 bases and J dropped 4; count of bases not matched to a gene: 8. CDR3 length equals 15 residues. The CDR3 is CASSPGTGQSYGYTF. The CDR3 DNA reads TGCGCCAGCAGCCCTGGGACAGGGCAGTCCTATGGCTACACCTTC. Looking up the rest from reference TRBV5-1 and TRBJ1-2 gives the full variable domain: KAGVTQTPRYLIKTRGQQVTLSCSPISGHRSVSWYQQTPGQGLQFLFEYFSETQRNKGNFPGRFSGRQFSNSRSEMNVSTLELGDSALYLCASSPGTGQSYGYTFGSGTRLTVV.

CDR3 in amino acids: CASSMAQSRTEAFF. Here the CDR3 DNA reads TGTGCCAGTAGTATGGCGCAATCCAGGACTGAAGCTTTCTTT. The chain employs TRBV19 and TRBJ1-1; no clear D gene. CDR3 length: 14 amino acids. V dropped 3 bases and J dropped 5 bases, with 13 bases sitting between them. The germline V gene has CDR1 LNHDA and CDR2 SQIVND (reference sequence). Together with reference TRBV19 and TRBJ1-1, the CDR3 gives the full variable domain: DGGITQSPKYLFRKEGQNVTLSCEQNLNHDAMYWYRQDPGQGLRLIYYSQIVNDFQKGDIAEGYSVSREKKESFPLTVTSAQKNPTAFYLCASSMAQSRTEAFFGQGTRLTVV.

This chain links TRBV19 with TRBJ1-3, with TRBD1 identical over 7 bases. The J segment lost 3 bases and the V segment lost 3 bases, leaving 8 bases of the junction unmatched. The CDR3 extends over 16 amino acids. From germline, CDR1 is LNHDA and CDR2 SQIVND (reference sequence). CDR3 in DNA: TGTGCCAGTAGTATCGGGACAGTCTATAATGGAAACACCATATATTTT. Translated, it gives CASSIGTVYNGNTIYF. Combining the CDR3 with reference TRBV19 and TRBJ1-3 gives the whole variable domain DGGITQSPKYLFRKEGQNVTLSCEQNLNHDAMYWYRQDPGQGLRLIYYSQIVNDFQKGDIAEGYSVSREKKESFPLTVTSAQKNPTAFYLCASSIGTVYNGNTIYFGEGSWLTVV.

This chain links TRBV10-3 with TRBJ2-3; 7 bases line up with TRBD1. With 3 bases clipped from V and 2 bases from J, the junction kept 2 bases outside the gene matches. Germline CDR1 ENHRY, CDR2 SYGVKD. The CDR3 is 14 residues long. CDR3 sequence (DNA): TGTGCCATCAGTGACAGGGGGTTCACAGATACGCAGTATTTT. Encoded protein: CAISDRGFTDTQYF.

The chain carries TRBV7-8 and TRBJ2-7; 14 nucleotides align to TRBD2. Per germline, CDR1 SGHVS and CDR2 FQNEAQ. The ends lost 0 bases at V and 3 bases at J; junction bases unmatched: 1. CDR3 length: 16 amino acids. CDR3 coding DNA: TGTGCCAGCAGCTTAGCGGGACTAGCGGGAGTCTACGAGCAGTACTTC. This codes for CASSLAGLAGVYEQYF.

This clone has more than one count but fewer than ten. CDR3 sequence: CATSRVRGQGREKLFF. Here the CDR3 DNA reads TGTGCCACCAGCAGAGTTAGGGGACAGGGTCGGGAAAAACTGTTTTTT. The chain joins TRBV15 to TRBJ1-4, with 9 positions matching TRBD1. The CDR3 extends over 16 amino acids. The V gene end was trimmed by 1 base and the J gene end by 8 bases; junction bases not matched to a gene: 8. Germline loops: CDR1 LNHNV, CDR2 YYDKDF (reference sequence).

Comment on this clone: Other DNA variants within this sample encode the same CDR3. The chain employs TRBV19 and TRBJ1-3, with D maybe TRBD1 (6 bases). The germline V gene has CDR1 LNHDA and CDR2 SQIVND (reference sequence). V lost 3 bases and J lost 0, with 15 bases in between. This CDR3 has 17 residues. The CDR3 protein is CASSIPQGFGSGNTIYF. The CDR3 coding sequence is TGTGCCAGTAGTATCCCACAGGGATTCGGCTCTGGAAACACCATATATTTT.

The gene calls are TRBV6-6 and TRBJ1-2; D possibly corresponds to TRBD1 (6 bases). Trimming stripped 2 bases from V and 6 bases from J, with 10 bases between. The CDR3 has 13 amino acids. CDR1 is MNHNY and CDR2 is SVGAGI in the germline V gene (reference sequence). The CDR3 DNA reads as TGTGCCAGCAGTTACAGGGGGGTTGATGGCTACACCTTC. Its protein product is CASSYRGVDGYTF.

In its sample, this clone was seen once. The chain uses TRBV6-5 and TRBJ1-5; TRBD1 is a possible D gene (6 bases). CDR1 MNHEY and CDR2 SVGAGI come from the germline V gene. The CDR3 has 14 amino acids. Between the trimmed V and J ends, which lost 7 bases and 7 bases, there was a span of 17 bases. CDR3 loop: CASTNRVGGQPQHF. The CDR3 DNA follows: TGTGCCAGCACAAACAGGGTCGGGGGGCAGCCCCAGCATTTT.

The chain is built from TRBV11-2 and TRBJ2-2; 9 bases line up with TRBD1. V shed 5 bases, J shed 13 bases, and the junction held 11 bases outside the gene matches. The CDR3 extends over 14 amino acids. The germline V gene has CDR1 SGHAT and CDR2 FQNNGV. CDR3 protein: CASSTRQGGLRLFF. The CDR3 DNA sequence: TGTGCCAGCAGCACCCGACAGGGGGGATTGAGGCTGTTTTTT.

This CDR3 reads CASSHGGEPQHF. The CDR3 DNA reads TGTGCCAGCAGCCACGGAGGGGAGCCCCAGCATTTT. V and J are TRBV4-2 and TRBJ1-5; a possible D gene is TRBD1 (5 bases). This CDR3 comprises 12 residues. The V gene lost 3 bases and the J gene lost 8 bases, with 8 bases spanning the gap. Germline-derived CDR1 and CDR2 are LGHNA and YNFKEQ.

This clone was seen only once. CDR3 DNA sequence: TGTGCCAGCAGCGGCTCGGGGGTTTATGAAAAACTGTTTTTT. Protein product: CASSGSGVYEKLFF. V is TRBV27 and J is TRBJ1-4, with a possible D match to TRBD1 (5 bases). This CDR3 is built from 14 residues. Germline V gene data show CDR1 as MNHEY and CDR2 as SMNVEV (reference sequence). The germline V and J ends were trimmed by 6 bases and 6 bases, with 14 bases remaining between them.

This clone appeared a few times. V usage is TRBV15 and J usage is TRBJ1-1; D is ambiguous. V lost 0 bases and J 1 base, leaving 9 bases between the germline ends. Germline lookup yields CDR1 LNHNV and CDR2 YYDKDF (reference sequence). The length of the CDR3 is 15 residues. The CDR3 DNA follows: TGTGCCACCAGCAGAGATTTACAGACGAACACTGAAGCTTTCTTT. It specifies CATSRDLQTNTEAFF. The whole variable domain, remainder taken from reference TRBV15 and TRBJ1-1, is DAMVIQNPRYQVTQFGKPVTLSCSQTLNHNVMYWYQQKSSQAPKLLFHYYDKDFNNEADTPDNFQSRRPNTSFCFLDIRSPGLGDTAMYLCATSRDLQTNTEAFFGQGTRLTVV.

The chain employs TRBV29-1 and TRBJ2-1; TRBD2 agrees at 10 bases. CDR1 is SQVTM, CDR2 ANQGSEA, per germline. This CDR3 is built from 15 residues. The ends lost 3 bases at V and 0 bases at J; junction bases unmatched: 2. The CDR3 protein is CSVDPSGSSYNEQFF. The CDR3 coding sequence is TGCAGCGTTGACCCTAGCGGGAGCTCCTACAATGAGCAGTTCTTC.

The chain employs TRBV7-2 and TRBJ2-3; weak D call: TRBD1 (5 bases). V was trimmed by 1 base and J by 8 bases, leaving 13 bases between them. CDR1 SGHTA and CDR2 FQGNSA come from the germline V gene. There are 14 residues in the CDR3. The CDR3 DNA sequence: TGTGCCAGCAGCTTAGGTAGCCAGGGTGGTACGCAGTATTTT. It yields the protein CASSLGSQGGTQYF.

V gene TRBV7-9 combines with J gene TRBJ1-5; no reliable D call. The CDR3 covers 14 residues. V was pared by 3 bases and J by 4 bases, with 10 bases between. Per germline, CDR1 SEHNR and CDR2 FQNEAQ (reference sequence). In nucleotides, the CDR3 is TGTGCCAGCAGCTTTCCAGGACCAAATCAGCCCCAGCATTTT. Protein: CASSFPGPNQPQHF.

The genes are TRBV15 and TRBJ1-6; D not resolved. CDR1 and CDR2 from the germline V gene are LNHNV and YYDKDF (reference sequence). V was pared by 5 bases and J by 0 bases, with 8 bases between. This CDR3 comprises 15 residues. In nucleotides, the CDR3 is TGTGCCACCAGCGGTAGGAGCTCCTATAATTCACCCCTCCACTTT. Translation gives CATSGRSSYNSPLHF.

This chain uses TRBV5-1 with TRBJ2-5, with unresolved D. V lost 4 bases and J lost 9, with 10 bases in between. CDR1 and CDR2 (germline): SGHRS, YFSETQ. This CDR3 has 11 amino acids. As DNA, the CDR3 is TGCGCCAGCAGCCTGCGGAGCGCCCAGTACTTC. It codes for CASSLRSAQYF.

The chain recombines TRBV7-2 with TRBJ2-5; 7 bases map to TRBD1. Germline loops: CDR1 SGHTA, CDR2 FQGNSA. The V gene end was trimmed by 5 bases and the J gene end by 1 base; junction bases not matched to a gene: 4. CDR3 size: 14 residues. The CDR3 here is CASSRGQLQETQYF. The CDR3 coding sequence is TGTGCCAGCAGCAGGGGACAGCTCCAAGAGACCCAGTACTTC.

The V and J genes are TRBV9 and TRBJ2-2, with D perhaps TRBD2 (5 bases). V was clipped by 10 bases and J by 5 bases, with 15 bases between them. Germline assignment: CDR1 SGDLS and CDR2 YYNGEE. This CDR3 contains 13 residues. In DNA form, the CDR3 reads TGTGCCTCCGCCGGGGTTGTTACCGGGGAGCTGTTTTTT. This encodes CASAGVVTGELFF.